The 3 T cell receptor beta chains below were found in one sample sequenced in a study of blood T cell repertoires in COVID-19. Produced via immunoSEQ multiplex PCR; TCRdb's table is partial and in-frame only. The data hold 65,000 to 95,000 clones, with 89% observed a single time. Sequencing was done on a sample of peripheral blood. Receptors originate from a man older than 75 with acute or convalescent COVID-19.

This rearrangement joins TRBV5-1 to TRBJ2-3; possible D gene TRBD1, 7 bases. The V end was cut by 6 bases, the J end by 7 bases, with 21 bases between. CDR3 length: 15 residues. From germline, CDR1 is SGHRS and CDR2 YFSETQ. CDR3 in amino acids: CASTGGTEDRYTQYF. The DNA of the CDR3 is TGCGCCAGCACCGGCGGGACAGAGGATAGGTATACGCAGTATTTT.

V usage is TRBV6-1 and J usage is TRBJ2-7; D perhaps matches TRBD1 (6 bases). The V gene's germline CDR1 is MNHNS and CDR2 SASEGT. The CDR3 is 13 amino acids. Trimming took 9 bases from V and 0 from J, leaving 12 bases between them. CDR3 sequence: CASLAGDSYEQYF. The CDR3 DNA sequence: TGTGCCAGTCTGGCAGGGGACTCCTACGAGCAGTACTTC.

This chain joins TRBV12-3 or TRBV12-4 and TRBJ1-5, with D unclear. This CDR3 has 13 residues. Trimming cost V 6 bases and J 7 bases, with 13 bases left between them. In DNA, the CDR3 is TGTGCCAGCAGCCGAACAGATTTACAGCCCCAGCATTTT. Amino acid sequence: CASSRTDLQPQHF.